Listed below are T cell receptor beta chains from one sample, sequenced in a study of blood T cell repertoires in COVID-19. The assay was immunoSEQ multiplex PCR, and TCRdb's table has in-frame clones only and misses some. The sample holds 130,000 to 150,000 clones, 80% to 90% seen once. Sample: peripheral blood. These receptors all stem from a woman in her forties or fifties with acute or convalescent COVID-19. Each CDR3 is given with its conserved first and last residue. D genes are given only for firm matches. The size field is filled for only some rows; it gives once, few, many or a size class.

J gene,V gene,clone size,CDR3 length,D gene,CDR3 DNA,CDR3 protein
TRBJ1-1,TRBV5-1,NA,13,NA,TGCGCCAGCATGGGGGGGCGAGGTACTGAAGCTTTCTTT,CASMGGRGTEAFF
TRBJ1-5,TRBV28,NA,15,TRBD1,TGTGCCAGCAGTACCCAGGGGGAGGGCAATCAGCCCCAGCATTTT,CASSTQGEGNQPQHF
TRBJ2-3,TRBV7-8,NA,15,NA,TGTGCCAGCAGCTTAGTCGGGTCCGGTGGGGATACGCAGTATTTT,CASSLVGSGGDTQYF
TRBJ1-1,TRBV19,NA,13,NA,TGTGCCAGTGGAACTACGGTGAACACTGAAGCTTTCTTT,CASGTTVNTEAFF
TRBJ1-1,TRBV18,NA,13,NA,TGTGCCAGCTCTCCTGGGAGGGACACTGAAGCTTTCTTT,CASSPGRDTEAFF
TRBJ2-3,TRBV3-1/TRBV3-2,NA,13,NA,TGTGCCAGCAGCCAATTAATCACAGATACGCAGTATTTT,CASSQLITDTQYF
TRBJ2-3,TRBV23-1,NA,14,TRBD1,TGCGCCAGCAACATTGGCAGGGGGAAAGATACGCAGTATTTT,CASNIGRGKDTQYF
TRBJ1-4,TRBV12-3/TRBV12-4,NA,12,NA,TGTGCCAGCACACAGGGACGGGAAAAACTGTTTTTT,CASTQGREKLFF
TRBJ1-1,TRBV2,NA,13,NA,TGTGCCAGCACGGGGGGATGGAGCACTGAAGCTTTCTTT,CASTGGWSTEAFF
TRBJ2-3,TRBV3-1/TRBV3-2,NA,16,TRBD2,TGTGCCAGCAGCCAAGTTCCGGGAGGGCCCACAGATACGCAGTATTTT,CASSQVPGGPTDTQYF
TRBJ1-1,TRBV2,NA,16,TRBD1,TGTGCCAGCAGGGTAATACAGGGGAGCACGAACACTGAAGCTTTCTTT,CASRVIQGSTNTEAFF
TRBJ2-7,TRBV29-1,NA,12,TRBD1,TGCAGCGCCAGGACAGGTCCCTACGAGCAGTACTTC,CSARTGPYEQYF
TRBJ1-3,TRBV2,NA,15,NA,TGTGCCAGTCTGTTTGGACAGCGCTCTGGAAACACCATATATTTT,CASLFGQRSGNTIYF
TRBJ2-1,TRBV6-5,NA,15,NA,TGTGCCAGCTCCCCCGCTAGCTTGGGTTACCATGAGCAGTTCTTC,CASSPASLGYHEQFF
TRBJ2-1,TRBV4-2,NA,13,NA,TGTGCCAGCAGCCAACCCGACACGAATGAGCAGTTCTTC,CASSQPDTNEQFF
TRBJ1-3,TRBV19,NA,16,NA,TGTGCCAGTAGTATTGGGCGTCAGGCCTCTGGAAACACCATATATTTT,CASSIGRQASGNTIYF
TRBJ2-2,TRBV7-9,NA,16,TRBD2,TGTGCCAGCAGCTTTGGAGCGGGAGGTGGCACCGGGGAGCTGTTTTTT,CASSFGAGGGTGELFF
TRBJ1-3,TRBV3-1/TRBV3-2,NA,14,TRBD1,TGTGCCAGCAGCAGGACAGGGAAGGAATACACCATATATTTT,CASSRTGKEYTIYF
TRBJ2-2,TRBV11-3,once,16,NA,TGTGCCAGCAGCTTATCTCCGGGACATACGACCGGGGAGCTGTTTTTT,CASSLSPGHTTGELFF
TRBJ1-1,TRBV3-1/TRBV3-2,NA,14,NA,TGTGCCAGCAGCCAGGCAGGGATGAACACTGAAGCTTTCTTT,CASSQAGMNTEAFF
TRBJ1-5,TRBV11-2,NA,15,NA,TGTGCCAGCAGCTTTAACGGTCATAGCAATCAGCCCCAGCATTTT,CASSFNGHSNQPQHF
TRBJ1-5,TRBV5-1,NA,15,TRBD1,TGCGCCAGCAGCTCGGGACAGGGGGTAGACCAGCCCCAGCATTTT,CASSSGQGVDQPQHF
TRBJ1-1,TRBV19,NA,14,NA,TGTGCCAGTAGTATAGACGAGACACTAGAGACGGCTTTCTTT,CASSIDETLETAFF
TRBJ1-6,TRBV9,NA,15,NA,TGTGCCAGCAGCGTAGGTCAGGGTTCGAATTCACCCCTCCACTTT,CASSVGQGSNSPLHF
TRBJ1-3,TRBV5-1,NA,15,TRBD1,TGCGCCAGCAGCTTCCAGACAGGGCCTGGAAACACCATATATTTT,CASSFQTGPGNTIYF
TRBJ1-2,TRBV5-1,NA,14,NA,TGCGCCAGCAGCTTGGCCCAGAATAACTATGGCTACACCTTC,CASSLAQNNYGYTF
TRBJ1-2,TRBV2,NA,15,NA,TGTGCCAGCAGTGAGGTCGGGAAAATGAACTATGGCTACACCTTC,CASSEVGKMNYGYTF
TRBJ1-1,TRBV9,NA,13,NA,TGTGCCAGCAGCGTAGCTCGACAGACTGAAGCTTTCTTT,CASSVARQTEAFF
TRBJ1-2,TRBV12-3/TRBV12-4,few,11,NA,TGTGCCAGCGGTGGAGTCTATGGCTACACCTTC,CASGGVYGYTF
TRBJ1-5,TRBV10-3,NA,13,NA,TGTGCCATCAGTACGGGAGGGAAGCAGCCCCAGCATTTT,CAISTGGKQPQHF
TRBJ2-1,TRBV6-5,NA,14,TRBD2,TGTGCCAGCAGTACCGGGACTAGTATTAATGAGCAGTTCTTC,CASSTGTSINEQFF
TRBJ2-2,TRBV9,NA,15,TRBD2,TGTGCCCGCAGCGCCACTAGCGGTTGGAGCGGGGAGCTGTTTTTT,CARSATSGWSGELFF
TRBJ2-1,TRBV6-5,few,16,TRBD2,TGTGCCAGCAGTTACTTCCGAGCGGGAGGGCCGAATGAGCAGTTCTTC,CASSYFRAGGPNEQFF
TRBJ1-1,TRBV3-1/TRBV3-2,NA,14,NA,TGTGCCAGCAGCCAAACGGGTTCGAACACTGAAGCTTTCTTT,CASSQTGSNTEAFF
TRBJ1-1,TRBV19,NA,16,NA,TGTGCCAGTAGTATAGAGCAGGCGGGGATGAACACTGAAGCTTTCTTT,CASSIEQAGMNTEAFF
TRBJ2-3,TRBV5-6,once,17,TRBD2,TGTGCCAGCGGGTGGGGAACTAGCGGGATTAGCACAGATACGCAGTATTTT,CASGWGTSGISTDTQYF
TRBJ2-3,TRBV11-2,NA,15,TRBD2,TGTGCCAGCAGCTTTGCTAGCGGGGGTTCGAATACGCAGTATTTT,CASSFASGGSNTQYF
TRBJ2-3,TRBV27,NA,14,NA,TGTGCCAGCAGTGATCGATCGGGAGCAGATACGCAGTATTTT,CASSDRSGADTQYF
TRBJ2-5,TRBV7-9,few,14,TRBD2,TGTGCCAGCAGCTCGCGGACTAGCGGTGAGACCCAGTACTTC,CASSSRTSGETQYF
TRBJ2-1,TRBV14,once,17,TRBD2,TGTGCCAGCAGCCAAGCTAGCGGGAGTATACCCTACAATGAGCAGTTCTTC,CASSQASGSIPYNEQFF